This T cell receptor (beta chain) came from a study of response to subunit inactivated influenza vaccine. TCRdb itself ran the RT-PCR reads through MiXCR, one entry per CDR3 protein. The sample gives around 520,000 distinct CDR3 sequences, approximately 12% of which show up once; 10% to 13% is in the top ten. The CDR3 length is 14 residues. Per the germline V gene, CDR1 is DFQATT and CDR2 is SNEGSKA (reference sequence). V gave up 4 bases and J gave up 6 bases; unmatched junction bases: 3. The sample consisted of PBMCs from blood, taken on the day of vaccination. The chain recombines TRBV20-1 with TRBJ2-1; TRBD2 aligns across 13 bases. The sequence was obtained from a man aged 45-65 years who received an inactivated influenza vaccine. The CDR3 region is CSAMGLAGINEQFF. The CDR3 coding sequence is TGCAGTGCTATGGGACTAGCGGGGATCAATGAGCAGTTCTTC.